This entry features one T cell receptor (beta chain) sequence. This record comes from a study of T-cell reconstitution after alpha-beta-depleted transplantation in children. It was with unique molecular identifiers that the TCRbeta library was prepared. Each CDR3 protein gets one entry after TCRdb re-called the PCR reads with MiXCR. The sample includes about 610,000 distinct CDR3 sequences, 10% to 13% seen only once; the top ten take less than 5%. The germline V gene encodes CDR1 SGHVS and CDR2 FNYEAQ. V was pared by 5 bases and J by 5 bases, with 15 bases between. There are 14 residues in the CDR3. V usage is TRBV7-6 and J usage is TRBJ2-5, with unresolved D. This receptor was identified in a human donor who donated a stem cell graft to a child with acute myeloid leukemia. This sample comprised PBMCs from the stem cell graft donor, obtained from the stem cell graft. The CDR3 here is CASSPGPSRETQYF. The CDR3 nucleotides read TGTGCCAGCAGCCCCGGTCCCTCTCGGGAGACCCAGTACTTC.